This T cell receptor beta chain was obtained from a study of T cells after posttransplantation cyclophosphamide. The trim removed 1 base at V and 3 bases at J, leaving 3 bases unmatched. Germline assignment: CDR1 SGHRS and CDR2 YFSETQ. The CDR3 is 16 residues long. This clone has a count of ten or more. The protocol was immunoSEQ multiplex PCR, while the TCRdb copy is restricted to in-frame clones and leaves out a portion. The sample is made up of tens of thousands of clones, none counted only once. This rearrangement joins TRBV5-1 to TRBJ2-3; 12 bases are shared with TRBD2. Input material: PBMCs. This sequence originates from a man aged 45-65 years in good health, CMV-negative, and a related stem cell transplant donor. CDR3 amino acids: CASSLTSGRLTDTQYF. Written as DNA, the CDR3 is TGCGCCAGCAGCTTGACTAGCGGGAGGTTGACAGATACGCAGTATTTT.